This is a list of T cell receptor beta chains from one sample in a study of shared clonotypes between healthy human individuals. Libraries were prepared by immunoSEQ multiplex PCR; TCRdb keeps only in-frame clonotypes and omits some of them. The sample comprises 2,100,000 or so clones, around 95% of which are singletons, and 0.1% to 0.15% rests with the top ten. Specimen: naive CD4+ T cells sorted from blood. Receptors originate from a man aged 18 to 30 in good health. Both conserved end residues are part of each CDR3. A D gene is named only where the DNA matches it firmly. Rows may omit the clone size; those that give it use once, few, many or a size class.

abundance	j_gene	v_gene	d_gene	CDR3aa	CDR3nt
.	TRBJ2-7	TRBV5-1	.	CASSPGEYEQYF	TGCGCCAGCAGCCCGGGTGAGTACGAGCAGTACTTC
few	TRBJ1-2	TRBV6-1	.	CASSRDNYGYTF	TGTGCCAGCAGCAGGGATAACTATGGCTACACCTTC
.	TRBJ2-7	TRBV6-6	.	CASSGESPYEQYF	TGTGCCAGCAGTGGGGAATCCCCCTACGAGCAGTACTTC
once	TRBJ2-2	TRBV19	.	CASSLQDAGELFF	TGTGCCAGTAGTCTACAAGACGCGGGGGAGCTGTTTTTT
.	TRBJ1-1	TRBV5-4	TRBD1	CASSQGTGGWTEAFF	TGTGCCAGCAGCCAAGGGACAGGGGGATGGACTGAAGCTTTCTTT
.	TRBJ2-5	TRBV10-3	.	CAIKGGAAKETQYF	TGTGCCATCAAGGGTGGTGCAGCTAAAGAGACCCAGTACTTC
.	TRBJ1-3	TRBV28	.	CASTPGEPSGNTIYF	TGTGCCAGCACCCCCGGGGAACCCTCTGGAAACACCATATATTTT
.	TRBJ1-2	TRBV6-1	TRBD1	CASSPGQEYGYTF	TGTGCCAGCAGTCCGGGACAGGAATATGGCTACACCTTC
few	TRBJ1-2	TRBV28	TRBD1	CASSLRTGKIYGYTF	TGTGCCAGCAGTCTCAGGACAGGGAAGATCTATGGCTACACCTTC
.	TRBJ1-5	TRBV11-2	.	CASSLGEAQPQHF	TGTGCCAGCAGCTTGGGGGAGGCTCAGCCCCAGCATTTT
once	TRBJ2-5	TRBV5-1	TRBD2	CASSSPSGGPVFYF	TGCGCCAGCAGCTCCCCTAGCGGGGGCCCAGTTTTTTACTTC
.	TRBJ1-2	TRBV5-1	.	CASSLAQGGDGYTF	TGCGCCAGCAGCTTGGCCCAGGGCGGGGATGGCTACACCTTC
.	TRBJ2-7	TRBV30	TRBD2	CAWRRSHPGGEQYF	TGTGCCTGGAGACGGAGCCACCCGGGGGGCGAGCAGTACTTC
.	TRBJ2-7	TRBV5-1	.	CASSLGSGSNEQYF	TGCGCCAGCAGCTTGGGCTCGGGGTCCAACGAGCAGTACTTC
.	TRBJ2-2	TRBV5-1	TRBD2	CASRSGTSLLNTGELFF	TGCGCCAGCAGGTCCGGGACTAGCTTACTGAACACCGGGGAGCTGTTTTTT
.	TRBJ1-2	TRBV10-3	.	CAISEQENYGYTF	TGTGCCATCAGTGAACAGGAGAACTATGGCTACACCTTC
.	TRBJ1-4	TRBV19	.	CASRRTGPTEKLFF	TGTGCCAGTAGAAGGACGGGACCAACCGAAAAACTGTTTTTT
few	TRBJ2-7	TRBV6-5	.	CASMRGREQYF	TGTGCCAGCATGAGGGGCCGCGAGCAGTACTTC
.	TRBJ2-3	TRBV5-4	.	CASSLRAVADTQYF	TGTGCCAGCAGCTTGCGGGCTGTCGCAGATACGCAGTATTTT
once	TRBJ2-7	TRBV7-6	TRBD2	CASSPSGRWYEQYF	TGTGCCAGCAGCCCAAGCGGGAGATGGTACGAGCAGTACTTC
.	TRBJ1-1	TRBV29-1	.	CSAKGGAEAFF	TGCAGCGCCAAAGGTGGCGCTGAAGCTTTCTTT
once	TRBJ2-7	TRBV9	.	CASSVAGREDEQYF	TGTGCCAGCAGCGTAGCAGGGAGAGAGGACGAGCAGTACTTC
.	TRBJ2-7	TRBV5-1	.	CASSPSPLEQYF	TGCGCCAGCAGCCCTAGCCCCCTCGAGCAGTACTTC
.	TRBJ2-5	TRBV5-1	.	CASSFVRGETQYF	TGCGCCAGCAGCTTTGTTAGGGGAGAGACCCAGTACTTC
.	TRBJ1-4	TRBV2	TRBD1	CASSTRQGEKLFF	TGTGCCAGCAGTACAAGACAGGGCGAAAAACTGTTTTTT
.	TRBJ1-6	TRBV6-5	.	CASNLWAGSPLHF	TGTGCCAGCAACCTCTGGGCGGGATCACCCCTCCACTTT
once	TRBJ1-6	TRBV28	TRBD1	CASSLGLGTGDSPLHF	TGTGCCAGCAGTTTAGGGTTGGGGACAGGGGATTCACCCCTCCACTTT
once	TRBJ1-1	TRBV30	.	CAWVTGRGAEAFF	TGTGCCTGGGTAACAGGGCGAGGCGCTGAAGCTTTCTTT
.	TRBJ2-3	TRBV9	TRBD2	CASSVATSGGQDTQYF	TGTGCCAGCAGCGTAGCTACTAGCGGGGGGCAGGATACGCAGTATTTT
.	TRBJ1-6	TRBV9	.	CASSAYRDSPLHF	TGTGCCAGCAGCGCCTACAGAGATTCACCCCTCCACTTT
.	TRBJ2-1	TRBV7-2	.	CASNPRGAGGSYNEQFF	TGTGCCAGCAACCCACGAGGCGCGGGCGGATCCTACAATGAGCAGTTCTTC
once	TRBJ2-3	TRBV7-2	.	CASSRWASSTDTQYF	TGTGCCAGCAGCCGATGGGCGTCCAGCACAGATACGCAGTATTTT
.	TRBJ1-1	TRBV5-6	.	CASSLAGVTEAFF	TGTGCCAGCAGCTTGGCCGGCGTAACTGAAGCTTTCTTT
few	TRBJ1-2	TRBV18	.	CASSPSGQAVGGYTF	TGTGCCAGCTCACCAAGCGGACAAGCCGTTGGGGGCTACACCTTC
.	TRBJ1-2	TRBV19	.	CASSIPMTPYGYTF	TGTGCCAGTAGTATCCCGATGACGCCATATGGCTACACCTTC
.	TRBJ2-5	TRBV6-6	TRBD1	CASSYTDRVRTQYF	TGTGCCAGCAGTTACACCGACAGGGTTAGGACCCAGTACTTC
.	TRBJ2-1	TRBV28	TRBD2	CASSFGGLGSNEQFF	TGTGCCAGCAGTTTCGGAGGACTAGGGAGCAATGAGCAGTTCTTC
.	TRBJ1-1	TRBV5-8	.	CASSPWLANTEAFF	TGTGCCAGCAGCCCTTGGTTAGCGAACACTGAAGCTTTCTTT
.	TRBJ2-3	TRBV5-1	.	CASSLVGTADTQYF	TGCGCCAGCAGCTTGGTGGGCACGGCAGATACGCAGTATTTT
once	TRBJ2-1	TRBV10-3	.	CAISETDYNEQFF	TGTGCCATCAGTGAGACCGACTACAATGAGCAGTTCTTC
.	TRBJ2-1	TRBV4-1	TRBD2	CASSQDWPSGYNEQFF	TGCGCCAGCAGCCAAGATTGGCCTAGCGGATACAATGAGCAGTTCTTC
.	TRBJ1-1	TRBV10-1	.	CASRYDRNTEAFF	TGCGCCAGCAGATACGACCGGAACACTGAAGCTTTCTTT
.	TRBJ2-7	TRBV21-1	.	CALRGRGVPSYEQYF	TGTGCCCTCCGAGGGCGGGGGGTGCCCTCCTACGAGCAGTACTTC
.	TRBJ2-2	TRBV5-1	.	CASSLGFTGELFF	TGCGCCAGCAGCTTGGGCTTCACCGGGGAGCTGTTTTTT
.	TRBJ1-4	TRBV4-1	.	CASSPKGSGNEKLFF	TGCGCCAGCAGCCCGAAGGGGTCAGGAAATGAAAAACTGTTTTTT
.	TRBJ2-4	TRBV27	.	CASSFKNIQYF	TGTGCCAGCAGTTTCAAAAACATTCAGTACTTC
.	TRBJ2-2	TRBV5-1	.	CASSLRTTGELFF	TGCGCCAGCAGCTTGCGAACCACCGGGGAGCTGTTTTTT
once	TRBJ2-4	TRBV6-5	.	CASSIEGGGNIQYF	TGTGCCAGCAGCATTGAGGGGGGGGGAAACATTCAGTACTTC
.	TRBJ2-1	TRBV7-9	.	CASSLDPSAIDEQFF	TGTGCCAGCAGCTTAGATCCTAGCGCTATAGATGAGCAGTTCTTC
.	TRBJ2-2	TRBV5-4	TRBD2	CASSREGLANANTGELFF	TGTGCCAGCAGCAGGGAGGGACTAGCGAACGCGAACACCGGGGAGCTGTTTTTT
.	TRBJ1-1	TRBV18	.	CASSPPLRSEAFF	TGTGCCAGCTCACCACCGTTGAGGTCTGAAGCTTTCTTT
.	TRBJ2-5	TRBV7-7	.	CASSFGLAETQYF	TGTGCTAGCAGCTTCGGCTTAGCGGAGACCCAGTACTTC
few	TRBJ1-6	TRBV11-2	.	CASSLGDSYNSPLHF	TGTGCCAGCAGCTTAGGCGACAGTTATAATTCACCCCTCCACTTT
.	TRBJ2-5	TRBV4-1	TRBD2	CASSQGIAGGYQETQYF	TGCGCCAGCAGCCAAGGGATAGCGGGGGGGTACCAAGAGACCCAGTACTTC
.	TRBJ2-1	TRBV7-2	TRBD2	CASSSVSGSYNEQFF	TGTGCCAGCAGCTCTGTGAGCGGGAGTTACAATGAGCAGTTCTTC